The text below deals with one TCR beta chain. Its specificity is not known. The repertoire was sequenced with immunoSEQ multiplex PCR; TCRdb's copy has only in-frame clones and lacks some. The table lists 100,000 to 150,000 clones, around 91% of them singletons. The record originates from a study of T cell responses to AZD1222 COVID-19 vaccine. Regarding the study as a whole: Clonal diversity was possibly underestimated, and the donors were mostly white British, with more females. Vaccine-associated CD4 TCRs spanned spike, dominant at 160-218 and 743-854.

V shed 3 bases, J shed 11 bases, and the junction held 5 bases outside the gene matches. In germline, CDR1 is KGHSH, CDR2 LQKENI. The CDR3 consists of 13 residues. The sequence came from an adult in good health. The sequencing used peripheral blood, collected on day 0 of MenACWY control vaccination. V and J are TRBV18 and TRBJ1-1; 11 nucleotides agree with TRBD1. CDR3 in amino acids: CASSPGQGELAFF. CDR3 nucleotide sequence: TGTGCCAGCTCACCGGGACAGGGGGAATTGGCTTTCTTT.